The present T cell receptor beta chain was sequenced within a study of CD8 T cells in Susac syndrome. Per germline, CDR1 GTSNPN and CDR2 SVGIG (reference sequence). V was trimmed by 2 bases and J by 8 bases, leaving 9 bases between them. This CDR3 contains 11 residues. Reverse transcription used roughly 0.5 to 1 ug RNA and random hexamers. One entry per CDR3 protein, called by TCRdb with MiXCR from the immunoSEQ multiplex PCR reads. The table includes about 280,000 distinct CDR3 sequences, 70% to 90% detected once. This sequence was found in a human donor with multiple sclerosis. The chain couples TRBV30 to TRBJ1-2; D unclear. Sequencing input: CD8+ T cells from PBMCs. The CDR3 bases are TGTGCCTGGAGTCTTAGCCCGGGCTACACCTTC. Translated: CAWSLSPGYTF.